The present TCR beta chain was sequenced within a study of shared clonotypes between healthy human individuals. Study at large: Participating donors consisted of two women and a few men aged 18 to 49.

A CD45RA+ naive subset and a CD45RA-negative memory subset were split from CD4+ cells. About this clone: Other DNA sequences in this specimen translate into the identical CDR3.

The deep-level immunoSEQ assay was used. Several immunoSEQ plates received, in even portions, the genomic DNA of each subset. TCRdb's copy holds only in-frame clones and misses some; the assay was immunoSEQ multiplex PCR. The sample consists of 950,000 to 1,100,000 clones, roughly 74% of them appearing once. Trimming removed 7 bases from V and 5 bases from J, with 12 bases in between. CDR3 length equals 12 residues. Germline assignment: CDR1 SNHLY and CDR2 FYNNEI. The chain carries TRBV2 and TRBJ2-7; tentative D call: TRBD2 (7 bases). The TCR originated in a man younger than 30 in good health. Some clones in this sample may be carry-over from other donors' samples. Sequencing input: memory CD4+ T cells from PBMCs. Noted subset: CD45RA-negative fraction. The CDR3 sequence: CASTQGGDEQYF. CDR3 nucleotide sequence: TGTGCCAGCACACAGGGAGGGGACGAGCAGTACTTC.